The entry below describes one TCR beta chain. Isolation recovered at least 6.5 million PBMCs from every sample. Extraction yielded at least 6 micrograms of total RNA per sample. These data are taken from a study of blood T cells in healthy people across ages. A sample-barcoded 5' primer and a J-beta primer mix were used in a second PCR of roughly 6 to 11 cycles. TCRdb passed the 5' RACE reads through MiXCR, listing each CDR3 protein once. There are 550,000 to 750,000 distinct CDR3 sequences in the sample; approximately 21% occur only once, and approximately 3.7% lies in the top ten. This CDR3 has 13 residues. Germline lookup yields CDR1 SQVTM and CDR2 ANQGSEA. V gave up 6 bases and J gave up 2 bases, with 13 bases separating them.

Sequencing was performed on blood. The chain employs TRBV29-1 and TRBJ2-5; no reliable D call. The sequence derives from a man aged 70-80 years in good health. CDR3 bases: TGCAGCGTGTCCCCGGACGGTCAAGAGACCCAGTACTTC. As protein: CSVSPDGQETQYF. Full variable domain (remainder filled in from reference TRBV29-1 and TRBJ2-5): SAVISQKPSRDICQRGTSLTIQCQVDSQVTMMFWYRQQPGQSLTLIATANQGSEATYESGFVIDKFPISRPNLTFSTLTVSNMSPEDSSIYLCSVSPDGQETQYFGPGTRLLVL.